This passage covers 17 T cell receptor beta chains from one sample sequenced in a study of T cell responses to AZD1222 COVID-19 vaccine. The repertoire was sequenced with immunoSEQ multiplex PCR; TCRdb's copy has only in-frame clones and lacks some. This table holds over 120,000 clones, 80% to 95% found once. This specimen consisted of peripheral blood, obtained on day 0 of AZD1222 vaccination. These receptors were taken from an adult in good health.

This rearrangement joins TRBV9 to TRBJ2-1; no clear D gene. V lost 0 bases and J lost 4, with 11 bases in between. CDR1 is SGDLS, CDR2 YYNGEE, per germline. CDR3 length: 15 residues. CDR3 region: CASSVASLVYNEQFF. CDR3 bases: TGTGCCAGCAGCGTAGCGTCCCTAGTTTACAATGAGCAGTTCTTC. Based on the CDR3 plus reference TRBV9 and TRBJ2-1, the full variable domain is DSGVTQTPKHLITATGQRVTLRCSPRSGDLSVYWYQQSLDQGLQFLIQYYNGEERAKGNILERFSAQQFPDLHSELNLSSLELGDSALYFCASSVASLVYNEQFFGPGTRLTVL.

The rearrangement uses TRBV9 and TRBJ2-7; tentative D call: TRBD1 (7 bases). Trimming cost V 3 bases and J 6 bases, with 13 bases left between them. Germline V CDR1 and CDR2: SGDLS, YYNGEE. The CDR3 covers 13 residues. CDR3 sequence (DNA): TGTGCCAGCAGCGCCCGACAGGGACTCGAGCAGTACTTC. This encodes CASSARQGLEQYF.

The chain employs TRBV5-4 and TRBJ2-7; D not resolved. V lost 0 bases and J 0 bases, leaving 16 bases between the germline ends. There are 17 residues in the CDR3. Germline V gene lookup returns CDR1 SGHNT and CDR2 YYREEE (reference sequence). DNA of the CDR3: TGTGCCAGCAGCTTGGATGTCGGGTCGGGTTTCTCCTACGAGCAGTACTTC. Its translation is CASSLDVGSGFSYEQYF.

The J gene is TRBJ2-3, the V gene TRBV9, with 9 bases aligning to TRBD2. The V gene's germline CDR1 is SGDLS and CDR2 YYNGEE. The CDR3 totals 15 residues. J was trimmed by 0 bases and V by 3 bases; bases with no gene match: 2. CDR3 DNA sequence: TGTGCCAGCAGCGGACTAGCGGCTAGCACAGATACGCAGTATTTT. This sequence encodes CASSGLAASTDTQYF.

The genes are TRBV4-1 and TRBJ2-7, with 13 bases lining up with TRBD2. Looked up from germline, CDR1 is MGHRA and CDR2 is YSYEKL. V shed 4 bases and J 6 bases; nucleotides not matched to a gene: 9. The CDR3 is 16 amino acids. The CDR3 protein is CASSRSTSGRASEQYF. The CDR3 nucleotides are TGCGCCAGCAGCCGAAGTACTAGCGGGAGGGCCAGCGAGCAGTACTTC.

The chain combines TRBV27 with TRBJ1-2; 9 bases match TRBD1. From germline, CDR1 is MNHEY and CDR2 SMNVEV (reference sequence). This CDR3 is 16 amino acids long. Losses at the gene ends were 6 bases for V and 4 bases for J; bases not matched to a gene: 12. Written as DNA, the CDR3 is TGTGCCAGCAGCCGAACAGGGGGCGCCTATACCTATGGCTACACCTTC. It codes for CASSRTGGAYTYGYTF.

V and J are TRBV6-5 and TRBJ1-2; D is perhaps TRBD1 (5 bases). Germline V gene sequence: CDR1 MNHEY, CDR2 SVGAGI. This CDR3 is built from 12 residues. V shed 7 bases and J shed 8 bases, with 14 bases lying between them. The DNA for the CDR3 is TGTGCCAGCAACCCGGGGCTGGGGGGCTACACCTTC. Translation gives CASNPGLGGYTF.

The CDR3 DNA is TGTGCCAGCAGCTTGTGGGTCGGGGGTCTCTCCGGGGAGCTGTTTTTT. Encoded protein: CASSLWVGGLSGELFF. The V call is TRBV5-4, the J call TRBJ2-2; tentative D call: TRBD2 (6 bases). The CDR3 has 16 residues. Germline lookup yields CDR1 SGHNT and CDR2 YYREEE (reference sequence). Trimming removed 1 base at V and 6 bases at J, with 16 bases between.

A single count supports this clone. The rearrangement links TRBV6-4 to TRBJ2-7; D is tentatively TRBD1 or TRBD2 (5 bases each). Trimming stripped 3 bases from V and 7 bases from J, with 13 bases between. The CDR3 contains 13 residues. The germline gives CDR1 MRHNA, CDR2 SNTAGT. CDR3 sequence: CASSEAAEGEQYF. The CDR3 region has the DNA TGTGCCAGCAGTGAGGCAGCCGAGGGGGAGCAGTACTTC.

The V call is TRBV30, the J call TRBJ2-2; tentatively, D is TRBD2 (7 bases). CDR1 and CDR2 from the germline V gene are GTSNPN and SVGIG (reference sequence). Trimming removed 4 bases from V and 5 bases from J, with 20 bases in between. This CDR3 has 16 amino acids. The CDR3 protein is CAWTPGAGVWTGELFF. The CDR3 DNA sequence: TGTGCCTGGACCCCAGGGGCGGGAGTATGGACCGGGGAGCTGTTTTTT.

There are a few counts of this clone. V is TRBV29-1 and J is TRBJ1-1, with D possibly being TRBD1 (6 bases). V lost 0 bases and J 3 bases, leaving 14 bases between the germline ends. The CDR3 has 15 amino acids. CDR1 and CDR2 (germline): SQVTM, ANQGSEA. In DNA form, the CDR3 reads TGCAGCGTTGAAGACCACGGCAGGGGTTACACTGAAGCTTTCTTT. Its translation is CSVEDHGRGYTEAFF.

This clone was seen just once. This chain links TRBV3-1 (or the pseudogene TRBV3-2) with TRBJ2-7; no definite D call. V gave up 4 bases and J gave up 2 bases, with 15 bases separating them. This CDR3 comprises 15 residues. CDR1 and CDR2 from the germline V gene are LGHDT and YNNKEL (reference sequence). The CDR3 is CASSPLGFSTYEQYF. The CDR3 DNA reads TGTGCCAGCAGCCCGCTGGGTTTTTCCACCTACGAGCAGTACTTC.

The chain carries TRBV10-3 and TRBJ2-7; D not resolved. Per the germline V gene, CDR1 is ENHRY and CDR2 is SYGVKD. This CDR3 spans 14 amino acids. V lost 0 bases to trimming and J lost 1 base, with 7 bases between them. CDR3 in amino acids: CAISESGPSYEQYF. In DNA, the CDR3 is TGTGCCATCAGTGAGTCGGGCCCTTCCTACGAGCAGTACTTC.

J is TRBJ1-5 and V is TRBV3-1 (or the pseudogene TRBV3-2); tentatively, D is TRBD1 (6 bases). Germline V CDR1 and CDR2: LGHDT, YNNKEL (reference sequence). V dropped 4 bases and J dropped 7 bases, with 20 bases sitting between them. This CDR3 contains 16 residues. The CDR3: CASSPGPGGGRQPQHF. CDR3 bases: TGTGCCAGCAGCCCGGGCCCTGGGGGCGGGCGACAGCCCCAGCATTTT.

This clone was seen a few times. The rearrangement joins TRBV5-1 to TRBJ2-7; 7 bases line up with TRBD1. With 0 bases clipped from V and 0 bases from J, the junction kept 0 bases outside the gene matches. The CDR3 runs 14 residues. The germline V gene encodes CDR1 SGHRS and CDR2 YFSETQ. The CDR3 coding sequence is TGCGCCAGCAGCTTGGAGGGGGCCTCCTACGAGCAGTACTTC. Translated: CASSLEGASYEQYF.

Notes on this clone: This sample also contains other DNA sequences that code for the same CDR3. This rearrangement joins TRBV18 to TRBJ1-5; D may be TRBD1 (5 bases). Trimming took 3 bases from V and 4 from J, leaving 7 bases between them. The CDR3 is made up of 13 amino acids. In germline, CDR1 is KGHSH, CDR2 LQKENI. CDR3 DNA sequence: TGTGCCAGCTCACCCGACAGTAATCAGCCCCAGCATTTT. This sequence encodes CASSPDSNQPQHF.

This chain joins TRBV27 and TRBJ2-5; 15 nucleotides line up with TRBD2. Trimming cost V 5 bases and J 7 bases; bases outside gene matches: 8. This CDR3 is built from 16 residues. Germline V gene data show CDR1 as MNHEY and CDR2 as SMNVEV (reference sequence). CDR3 nucleotide sequence: TGTGCCAGCAGTCCCGGACTAGCGGGAGGGTTAGGGACCCAGTACTTC. Translating it yields CASSPGLAGGLGTQYF.